This TCR beta chain was captured in a study of cytomegalovirus exposure and HLA in healthy donors. Germline V gives CDR1 SGDLS, CDR2 YYNGEE. V gave up 1 base and J gave up 8 bases, with 16 bases separating them. CDR3 length equals 15 residues. The PCR had 60 Vbeta and 13 Jbeta primers. Profiling relied on immunoSEQ multiplex PCR, and the TCRdb table lists in-frame clones only, not all of them. The sample table sets out tens of thousands of clones. The rearrangement links TRBV9 to TRBJ2-1, with D possibly being TRBD1 (7 bases). The sequenced sample was PBMCs. The receptor was derived from a man in his fifties in good health and CMV-seronegative. The CDR3 sequence is CASSVLARGADEQFF. CDR3 nucleotide sequence: TGTGCCAGCAGCGTACTAGCCAGGGGGGCAGATGAGCAGTTCTTC.